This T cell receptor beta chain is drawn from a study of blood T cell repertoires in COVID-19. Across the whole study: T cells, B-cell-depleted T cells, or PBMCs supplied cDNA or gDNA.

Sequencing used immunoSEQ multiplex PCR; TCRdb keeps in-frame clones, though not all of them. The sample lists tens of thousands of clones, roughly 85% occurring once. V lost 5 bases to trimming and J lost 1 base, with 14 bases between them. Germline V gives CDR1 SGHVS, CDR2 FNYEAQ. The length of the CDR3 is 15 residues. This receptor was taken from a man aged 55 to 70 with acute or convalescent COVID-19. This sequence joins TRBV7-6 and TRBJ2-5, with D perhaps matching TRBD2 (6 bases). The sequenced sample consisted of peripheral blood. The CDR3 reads CASSNPAGTQETQYF. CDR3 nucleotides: TGTGCCAGCAGCAACCCGGCGGGGACCCAAGAGACCCAGTACTTC.